This T cell receptor beta chain was identified in a study of blood T cell repertoires in COVID-19. Across the study: The study drew acute and convalescent COVID-19 samples from the United States, Italy and Spain.

The J segment lost 4 bases and the V segment lost 3 bases, leaving 3 bases of the junction unmatched. Germline loops: CDR1 SGDLS, CDR2 YYNGEE. The CDR3 has 14 amino acids. Authors' analysis steps: Estimated nucleated cell counts came from reference gene primer amplification. Clones were read by immunoSEQ multiplex PCR, and TCRdb kept only the in-frame ones, dropping some. V and J calls and clone size are those listed in that table; D and trimming were worked out from the DNA. The table has fewer than 60,000 clones, over 65% seen once. The material sequenced was peripheral blood. The TCR originated in a man at least 80 years old with COVID-19, enrolled during active disease. This rearrangement joins TRBV9 to TRBJ1-1; 10 bases match TRBD1. Here the CDR3 reads CASSATGGGTEAFF. CDR3 sequence (DNA): TGTGCCAGCAGCGCGACAGGGGGCGGCACTGAAGCTTTCTTT.